Listed below are T cell receptor beta chains from one sample, sequenced in a study of cytomegalovirus exposure and HLA in healthy donors. The method was immunoSEQ multiplex PCR; TCRdb's version includes in-frame clones alone and lacks a portion of them. The table for this sample gives some 60,000 clones. The sample was PBMCs. The receptor source for this set is a male donor in good health and CMV-seronegative. Each CDR3 is given with its conserved first and last residue. Each record gives: CDR3 DNA, CDR3 protein, V gene, J gene, D gene. D genes are given only for firm matches.

TGTGCCAGCAGCCCCCGCAGTTCCTATAATTCACCCCTCCACTTT	CASSPRSSYNSPLHF	TRBV5-8	TRBJ1-6	NA
TGTGCCAGCAGCGTAGGCGGTAGCGGCTTTTACAATGAGCAGTTCTTC	CASSVGGSGFYNEQFF	TRBV9	TRBJ2-1	NA
TGTGCCATCAGTGCCGGGACAGGCTATGGCTACACCTTC	CAISAGTGYGYTF	TRBV10-3	TRBJ1-2	TRBD1
TGTGCAACCACGCGGGAGAGCTCCTATAATTCACCCCTCCACTTT	CATTRESSYNSPLHF	TRBV30	TRBJ1-6	NA
TGTGCCAGCAGCTTGTACCAGCCAGTACGTAGCGGTGAAGCTTTCTTT	CASSLYQPVRSGEAFF	TRBV5-6	TRBJ1-1	NA
TGTGCCAGCAGCGGGTCGGAGGGGGGGCAAGAGACCCAGTACTTC	CASSGSEGGQETQYF	TRBV7-2	TRBJ2-5	NA
TGTGCCAGCAGTTACGGGACAGGGCTCTATGGCTACACCTTC	CASSYGTGLYGYTF	TRBV6-5	TRBJ1-2	TRBD1
TGCAGCGTTGAAGGGCAGGGGTACACTGAAGCTTTCTTT	CSVEGQGYTEAFF	TRBV29-1	TRBJ1-1	NA
TGTGCCAGCAGCTTATCAGGGAGCACAGATACGCAGTATTTT	CASSLSGSTDTQYF	TRBV7-9	TRBJ2-3	NA
TGCGCCAGCAGCTTTAGCGGGAGTGGGATAGGGAATGAGCAGTTCTTC	CASSFSGSGIGNEQFF	TRBV5-1	TRBJ2-1	TRBD2
TGTGCCAGTAGTGACCGGGACAGGGGGCTCAGGGAGCAGTACTTC	CASSDRDRGLREQYF	TRBV19	TRBJ2-7	TRBD1
TGTGCCAGCAGTTACTATTCTAGCGGGGGTTCCACCGGGGAGCTGTTTTTT	CASSYYSSGGSTGELFF	TRBV28	TRBJ2-2	TRBD2
TGTGCCAGCAGCTTAGGGAGGGCATGGCGGAATGAGCAGTTCTTC	CASSLGRAWRNEQFF	TRBV7-2	TRBJ2-1	NA
TGTGCCAGCAGTTTAGACAATGAAGCTTTCTTT	CASSLDNEAFF	TRBV28	TRBJ1-1	NA
TGTGCTAGTGGCCGGGACAGGGGTAACACCGGGGAGCTGTTTTTT	CASGRDRGNTGELFF	TRBV12-5	TRBJ2-2	TRBD1
TGTGCCATCAGTGACAGCGGCGGGAGAGCCGACAATGAGCAGTTCTTC	CAISDSGGRADNEQFF	TRBV10-3	TRBJ2-1	TRBD2
TGTGCCAGCTCACCCACTTCCATCGGGACAGGGGCAGTGACGCAGTATTTT	CASSPTSIGTGAVTQYF	TRBV18	TRBJ2-3	TRBD1
TGCGCCAGCAGCTTGGAAGGGGTAGTAAACACCGGGGAGCTGTTTTTT	CASSLEGVVNTGELFF	TRBV5-1	TRBJ2-2	NA
TGTGCCAGCAGCTTCGGTGGTAGCGGGACCTACGAGCAGTACTTC	CASSFGGSGTYEQYF	TRBV7-2	TRBJ2-7	TRBD2
TGTGCCAGCAGCCTTGCAGGGTATGGCTACACCTTC	CASSLAGYGYTF	TRBV7-2	TRBJ1-2	NA
TGTGCCATCAGTGAGTGGGGACAGGGGGAAACTCAGCCCCAGCATTTT	CAISEWGQGETQPQHF	TRBV10-3	TRBJ1-5	TRBD1
TGTGCCTGGGGGCCCTTTCCCTATGGCTACACCTTC	CAWGPFPYGYTF	TRBV30	TRBJ1-2	NA
TGCGCCAGCAGTAGACTAGCGGGAAACCAAGAGACCCAGTACTTC	CASSRLAGNQETQYF	TRBV5-1	TRBJ2-5	TRBD2
TGTGCCAGCAGTGAAGCTATCCAGGGGGCCCAGTACTTC	CASSEAIQGAQYF	TRBV6-1	TRBJ2-5	TRBD1
TGTGCCAGCTCACCGGCAATAGCGGCAGATACGCAGTATTTT	CASSPAIAADTQYF	TRBV18	TRBJ2-3	NA
TGTGCCAGCAGCCCAACGGCCAGGGTGGCAACTAATGAAAAACTGTTTTTT	CASSPTARVATNEKLFF	TRBV16	TRBJ1-4	NA
TGTGCCAGCAGCAGAAGAGGACAGGGATTGGGGGAGACCCAGTACTTC	CASSRRGQGLGETQYF	TRBV5-6	TRBJ2-5	TRBD1
TGTGCCAGCTCACCACCGGGAGGGGAAAAACTGTTTTTT	CASSPPGGEKLFF	TRBV18	TRBJ1-4	NA
TGTGCCAGCTCACCCCTTGGGACTAGCGGGAGTTGGCAAGAGACCCAGTACTTC	CASSPLGTSGSWQETQYF	TRBV18	TRBJ2-5	TRBD2
TGTGCCAGTGGTTTAGGCAGACAAGAGACCCAGTACTTC	CASGLGRQETQYF	TRBV19	TRBJ2-5	NA